A selection of T cell receptor beta chains follows, all from one sample in a study of T cell repertoires in cytomegalovirus infection. Each CDR3 protein gets one entry after TCRdb re-called the reads with MiXCR. In the table there are under 250,000 distinct CDR3 sequences, 9% to 15% of which are singletons. Sequenced material: PBMCs. The source is a human donor in good health (CMV status not recorded). Some clones in this sample may be carry-over from other donors' samples. CDR3s include the opening cysteine and the closing phenylalanine or tryptophan. Each record gives: J gene, D gene, V gene, clone size, CDR3 protein, CDR3 DNA. The D gene is left open where the match is weak. Some rows have no size entry. The others give once, few or many, or a class for an expanded clone.

>TRBJ2-1|TRBD2|TRBV5-1|.
CASSLIISGPAEDNEQFF
TGCGCCAGCAGCTTGATCATTAGCGGGCCGGCGGAGGACAATGAGCAGTTCTTC
>TRBJ2-1|TRBD1|TRBV12-3/TRBV12-4|many
CASSPTGRSYNEQFF
TGTGCCAGCAGCCCGACAGGGCGCTCCTACAATGAGCAGTTCTTC
>TRBJ2-5|TRBD1|TRBV6-2/TRBV6-3|many
CASRQAGTGQETQYF
TGTGCCAGCAGGCAAGCCGGGACAGGTCAAGAGACCCAGTACTTC
>TRBJ2-6|.|TRBV7-2|many
CASSLDSRGSSGANVLTF
TGTGCCAGCAGCTTAGACTCCCGGGGATCCTCTGGGGCCAACGTCCTGACTTTC
>TRBJ2-1|.|TRBV7-2|many
CASSLEMSYNEQFF
TGTGCCAGCAGCTTAGAAATGTCATACAATGAGCAGTTCTTC
>TRBJ1-4|TRBD1|TRBV20-1|few
CSAKDRDGEKLFF
TGCAGTGCTAAGGACAGGGACGGTGAAAAACTGTTTTTT
>TRBJ1-1|.|TRBV14|.
CASSRQGIEAFF
TGTGCCAGCAGCCGCCAGGGGATTGAAGCTTTCTTT
>TRBJ2-2|TRBD1|TRBV6-1|few
CASSATGTGELFF
TGTGCCAGCAGCGCGACAGGGACCGGGGAGCTGTTTTTT
>TRBJ1-2|.|TRBV29-1|few
CSVDQGPIYGYTF
TGCAGCGTTGATCAGGGGCCAATCTATGGCTACACCTTC
>TRBJ2-3|.|TRBV7-2|many
CASSSFDNTDTQYF
TGTGCCAGCAGCTCCTTTGACAACACAGATACGCAGTATTTT
>TRBJ1-5|.|TRBV7-2|many
CASSLVNRYSNQPQHF
TGTGCCAGCAGCTTAGTCAACAGGTATAGCAATCAGCCCCAGCATTTT
>TRBJ2-7|.|TRBV7-3|many
CASSSGDEQYF
TGTGCCAGCAGCTCTGGAGACGAGCAGTACTTC
>TRBJ1-1|TRBD1|TRBV2|.
CASRTGTAREAFF
TGTGCCAGCAGGACCGGGACAGCCCGCGAAGCTTTCTTT
>TRBJ2-5|TRBD2|TRBV29-1|few
CSVLREGKETQYF
TGCAGCGTTCTCCGGGAGGGGAAAGAGACCCAGTACTTC
>TRBJ1-1|TRBD1|TRBV7-2|many
CASSLNVPGQGMGTEAFF
TGTGCCAGCAGCCTAAACGTCCCGGGACAGGGAATGGGCACTGAAGCTTTCTTT
>TRBJ2-3|TRBD2|TRBV5-1|few
CASSSGGSTDTQYF
TGCGCCAGCAGCTCGGGGGGGAGCACAGATACGCAGTATTTT
>TRBJ1-1|TRBD1|TRBV28|.
CASSYPGQKLAFF
TGTGCCAGCAGTTACCCGGGACAGAAGTTAGCTTTCTTT
>TRBJ2-7|TRBD2|TRBV14|.
CASSQAVLAGSSSYEQYF
TGTGCCAGCAGCCAAGCAGTACTAGCGGGGTCCAGCTCCTACGAGCAGTACTTC
>TRBJ2-2|TRBD2|TRBV7-2|many
CASSLLAGGGTGELFF
TGTGCCAGCAGCTTACTAGCGGGGGGAGGCACCGGGGAGCTGTTTTTT
>TRBJ1-1|.|TRBV4-3|many
CASSQEPGPNRALEAFF
TGCGCCAGCAGCCAAGAGCCTGGGCCCAACAGGGCTTTGGAAGCTTTCTTT
>TRBJ1-1|.|TRBV7-9|.
CASSPGPVGTEAFF
TGTGCCAGCAGTCCGGGGCCGGTAGGGACTGAAGCTTTCTTT
>TRBJ1-1|TRBD1|TRBV14|.
CASSPQSTGITEAFF
TGTGCCAGCAGCCCCCAATCGACAGGGATCACTGAAGCTTTCTTT
>TRBJ1-3|.|TRBV29-1|few
CSVEGARGRGNTIYF
TGCAGCGTTGAAGGGGCGCGGGGCCGAGGAAACACCATATATTTT
>TRBJ1-1|.|TRBV7-9|many
CASSLVVGVNTEAFF
TGTGCCAGCAGCTTAGTCGTAGGGGTGAACACTGAAGCTTTCTTT
>TRBJ1-5|.|TRBV4-1|many
CASSQETGLMNQPQHF
TGCGCCAGCAGCCAAGAGACCGGGCTTATGAATCAGCCCCAGCATTTT
>TRBJ2-7|TRBD1|TRBV6-2/TRBV6-3|many
CASRSPGQGAYEQYF
TGTGCCAGCAGATCTCCGGGACAGGGTGCCTACGAGCAGTACTTC
>TRBJ2-7|.|TRBV28|many
CASSTRVGGYEQYF
TGTGCCAGCAGCACCCGGGTGGGGGGCTACGAGCAGTACTTC
>TRBJ2-2|.|TRBV5-4|many
CASSGPVGGELFF
TGTGCCAGCAGCGGACCTGTGGGCGGGGAGCTGTTTTTT
>TRBJ1-6|.|TRBV20-1|.
CSARGDLDYNSPLHF
TGCAGTGCTAGAGGGGACTTGGATTATAATTCACCCCTCCACTTT
>TRBJ2-1|TRBD2|TRBV20-1|few
CSAGPGLAGGGFNEQFF
TGCAGTGCTGGTCCGGGACTAGCGGGGGGGGGCTTCAATGAGCAGTTCTTC
>TRBJ1-4|.|TRBV7-2|many
CASSLWTATNEKLFF
TGTGCCAGCAGCTTATGGACCGCAACTAATGAAAAACTGTTTTTT
>TRBJ2-7|.|TRBV28|many
CASSSTLDEQYF
TGTGCCAGCAGTTCTACCTTGGACGAGCAGTACTTC
>TRBJ2-2|.|TRBV12-5|.
CASGLVRETVDTGELFF
TGTGCTAGTGGTTTGGTCAGGGAGACCGTCGACACCGGGGAGCTGTTTTTT
>TRBJ2-2|.|TRBV7-8|many
CASSRARTGELFF
TGTGCCAGCAGCCGAGCTAGGACCGGGGAGCTGTTTTTT
>TRBJ2-1|TRBD2|TRBV12-3/TRBV12-4|few
CASTLGIAGGNEQFF
TGTGCCAGCACCCTGGGAATAGCGGGGGGGAATGAGCAGTTCTTC
>TRBJ1-1|.|TRBV7-6|many
CASSTGTNTEAFF
TGTGCCAGCAGCACCGGTACGAACACTGAAGCTTTCTTT
>TRBJ2-5|TRBD2|TRBV3-1|many
CASSQVLAGGGGEETQYF
TGTGCCAGCAGCCAAGTACTAGCGGGGGGAGGTGGTGAGGAGACCCAGTACTTC
>TRBJ1-5|TRBD1|TRBV29-1|.
CSVETGVGNQPQHF
TGCAGCGTGGAAACAGGGGTGGGCAATCAGCCCCAGCATTTT
>TRBJ2-7|.|TRBV12-3/TRBV12-4|many
CASKSGYSYEQYF
TGTGCCAGCAAATCGGGATACTCCTACGAGCAGTACTTC
>TRBJ2-3|.|TRBV29-1|.
CSVCPSSTDTQYF
TGCAGCGTTTGCCCCTCTAGCACAGATACGCAGTATTTT